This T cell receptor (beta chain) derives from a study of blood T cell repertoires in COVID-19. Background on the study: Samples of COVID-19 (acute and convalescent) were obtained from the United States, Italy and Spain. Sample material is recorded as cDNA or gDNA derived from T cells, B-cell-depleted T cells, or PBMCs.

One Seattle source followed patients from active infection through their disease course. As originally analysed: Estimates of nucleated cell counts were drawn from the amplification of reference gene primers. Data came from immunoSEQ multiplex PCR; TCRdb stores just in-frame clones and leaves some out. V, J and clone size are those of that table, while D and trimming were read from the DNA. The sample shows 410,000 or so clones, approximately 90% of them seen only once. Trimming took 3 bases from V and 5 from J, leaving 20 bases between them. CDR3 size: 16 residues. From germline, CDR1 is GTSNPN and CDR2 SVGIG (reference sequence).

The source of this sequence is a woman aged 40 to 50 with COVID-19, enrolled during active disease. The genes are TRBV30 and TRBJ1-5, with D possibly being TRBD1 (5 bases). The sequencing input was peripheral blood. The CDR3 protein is CAWRGPGTRFDQPQHF. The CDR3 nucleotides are TGTGCCTGGAGGGGCCCCGGGACTCGCTTCGATCAGCCCCAGCATTTT.